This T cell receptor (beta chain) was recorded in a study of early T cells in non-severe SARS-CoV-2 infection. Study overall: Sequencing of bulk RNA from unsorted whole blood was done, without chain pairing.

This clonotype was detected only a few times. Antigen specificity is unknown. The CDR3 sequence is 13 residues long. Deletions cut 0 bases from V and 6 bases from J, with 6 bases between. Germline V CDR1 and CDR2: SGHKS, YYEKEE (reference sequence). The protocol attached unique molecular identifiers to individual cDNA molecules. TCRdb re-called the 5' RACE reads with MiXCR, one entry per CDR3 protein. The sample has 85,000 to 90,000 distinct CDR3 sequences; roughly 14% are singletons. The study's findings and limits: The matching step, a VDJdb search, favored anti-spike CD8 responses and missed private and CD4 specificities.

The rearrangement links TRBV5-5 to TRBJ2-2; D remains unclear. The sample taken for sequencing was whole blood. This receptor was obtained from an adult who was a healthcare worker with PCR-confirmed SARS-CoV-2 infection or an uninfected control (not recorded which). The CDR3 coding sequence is TGTGCCAGCAGCTTGGTCCGTTCCGGGGAGCTGTTTTTT. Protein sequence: CASSLVRSGELFF.